This T cell receptor beta chain was recovered during a study of blood T cell repertoires in COVID-19. Across the whole study: T cells, B-cell-depleted T cells, or PBMCs provided the cDNA or gDNA that served as material.

Authors' methods: Reference gene primer amplification gave estimated nucleated cell counts. Profiled with immunoSEQ multiplex PCR; TCRdb holds only in-frame clones, not every one. V, J and clone size are taken as reported in that table, and D and trimming were inferred from the DNA itself. The sample lists around 190,000 clones; approximately 88% were seen once. Participants were aged about 18 to 100 years, lived in over 20 US areas, and enrolled virtually. Cohort assignment relied on participant-reported clinical history. Material for sequencing was PBMCs or T cells enriched from blood (not recorded which). The sequence came from a man between 18 and 29 years old with acute COVID-19.

CDR3 loop: CASSLGTGGDADTQYF. CDR3 coding DNA: TGTGCCAGCAGCCTTGGGACAGGGGGCGATGCAGATACGCAGTATTTT. The gene calls are TRBV7-2 and TRBJ2-3; 12 bases are a match to TRBD1. The CDR3 is made up of 16 amino acids. With V trimmed by 5 bases and J by 4 bases, 7 bases remained unmatched. Germline values: CDR1 SGHTA, CDR2 FQGNSA.